A selection of T cell receptor beta chains follows, all from one sample in a study of OX40 agonist ivuxolimab in advanced cancers. The table came from immunoSEQ multiplex PCR; TCRdb's copy has only in-frame clones and leaves some out. The sample carries roughly 50,000 clones, about 89% recorded once. Sequencing was performed on CD4+ or CD8+ T cells sorted from blood, taken in a trial of the OX40 agonist ivuxolimab. The receptors originated from an adult with an advanced solid tumor such as melanoma, head and neck, liver or kidney cancer. CDR3s include the opening cysteine and the closing phenylalanine or tryptophan. The D gene is left open where the match is weak. Size tells how often a clone was seen (once, few, many) or the class of an expanded clone, and some rows leave it out.

TGTGCCAGCAGCGCCTCCGGGACAGGGGGCCACGAGCAGTACTTC	CASSASGTGGHEQYF	NA	TRBV28	TRBJ2-7	TRBD1
TGCGCCAGCAGCCAAGTCGGGGCGGGAGATTACGGGCAGTACTTC	CASSQVGAGDYGQYF	NA	TRBV4-1	TRBJ2-7	TRBD2
TGTGCTAGCACGGCAGGGAATGAATATGGCTACACCTTC	CASTAGNEYGYTF	NA	TRBV28	TRBJ1-2	NA
TGTGCCAGCAGCTTCAGTCTAGCCCTCCACACCGGGGAGCTGTTTTTT	CASSFSLALHTGELFF	NA	TRBV11-2	TRBJ2-2	NA
TGTGCCAGCAGCCCGGCAGGGGGCACAGATACGCAGTATTTT	CASSPAGGTDTQYF	NA	TRBV6-1	TRBJ2-3	NA
TGTGCCAGCTCCCCGGGAACTAATGAAAAACTGTTTTTT	CASSPGTNEKLFF	once	TRBV18	TRBJ1-4	NA
TGTGCCAGCTCACCAGGATTAGTGGGGGGGGCAGCCTACAATGAGCAGTTCTTC	CASSPGLVGGAAYNEQFF	NA	TRBV18	TRBJ2-1	NA
TGTGCCAGCAGCCCTCCCGCGAGGTACGAGCAGTACTTC	CASSPPARYEQYF	NA	TRBV7-2	TRBJ2-7	NA
TGTGCCAGCAGCATGGGACTAGCGAGCACAGATACGCAGTATTTT	CASSMGLASTDTQYF	NA	TRBV11-2	TRBJ2-3	TRBD2
TGCGCCAGCGGGGACAGGGTGGGACAGCCCCAGCATTTT	CASGDRVGQPQHF	NA	TRBV4-1	TRBJ1-5	TRBD1
TGTGCCAGCAGCCTCCGCCGGAACACCGGGGAGCTGTTTTTT	CASSLRRNTGELFF	few	TRBV7-9	TRBJ2-2	NA
TGCGCCAGCAGCTTGGCCGACGCGGCTGGAAACACCATATATTTT	CASSLADAAGNTIYF	NA	TRBV5-1	TRBJ1-3	NA
TGTGCCAGCAGGGACAGGGGGGCAGATACGCAGTATTTT	CASRDRGADTQYF	NA	TRBV5-8	TRBJ2-3	TRBD1
TGTGCCAGCTCGTCAACAGGGGCCCAAGAGACCCAGTACTTC	CASSSTGAQETQYF	NA	TRBV18	TRBJ2-5	TRBD1
TGTGCCAGCAGTTATTGGGGCCCCCTCTCCTACAATGAGCAGTTCTTC	CASSYWGPLSYNEQFF	NA	TRBV6-5	TRBJ2-1	NA
TGTGCCAGCAGCCCCCGGGGGACTAGCGGGGGTGGAACGCAGTATTTT	CASSPRGTSGGGTQYF	NA	TRBV5-6	TRBJ2-3	TRBD2
TGTGCCATCAGTGAGTCAGGGGGCAGGTACGAGCAGTACTTC	CAISESGGRYEQYF	few	TRBV10-3	TRBJ2-7	TRBD1
TGTGCCAGCAGTGCCGGAAATCAGCCCCAGCATTTT	CASSAGNQPQHF	few	TRBV2	TRBJ1-5	NA